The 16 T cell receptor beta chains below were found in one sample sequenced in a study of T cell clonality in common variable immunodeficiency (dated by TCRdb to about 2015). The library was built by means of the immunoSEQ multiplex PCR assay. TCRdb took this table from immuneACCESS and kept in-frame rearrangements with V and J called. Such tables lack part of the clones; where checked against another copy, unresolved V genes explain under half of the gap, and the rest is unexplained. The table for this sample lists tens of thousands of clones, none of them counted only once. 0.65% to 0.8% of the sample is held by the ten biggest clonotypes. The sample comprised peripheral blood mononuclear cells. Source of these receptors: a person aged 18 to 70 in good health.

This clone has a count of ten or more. CDR3: CASSTLGTSGMRSADTQYF. Incomplete CDR3 DNA: TGTGCCAGTAGTACACTTGGGACTAGCGGGATGCGGAGCGCAGATACG. The chain links TRBV19 to TRBJ2-3, with 13 nucleotides matching TRBD2. The sequence runs out 3 residues before the end of the CDR3; the remainder is reconstructed from the germline J gene. With 4 bases clipped from V and 4 bases from J, the junction kept 14 bases outside the gene matches. The V gene's germline CDR1 is LNHDA and CDR2 SQIVND (reference sequence). The CDR3 has 19 amino acids.

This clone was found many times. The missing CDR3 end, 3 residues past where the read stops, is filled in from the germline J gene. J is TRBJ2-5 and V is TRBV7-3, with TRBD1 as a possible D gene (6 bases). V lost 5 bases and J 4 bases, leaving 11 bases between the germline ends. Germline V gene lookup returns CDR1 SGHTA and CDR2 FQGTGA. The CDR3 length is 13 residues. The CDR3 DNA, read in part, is TGTGCCAGCAGCCAACAGGGTCCAGAGACC. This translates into CASSQQGPET. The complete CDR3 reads CASSQQGPETQYF.

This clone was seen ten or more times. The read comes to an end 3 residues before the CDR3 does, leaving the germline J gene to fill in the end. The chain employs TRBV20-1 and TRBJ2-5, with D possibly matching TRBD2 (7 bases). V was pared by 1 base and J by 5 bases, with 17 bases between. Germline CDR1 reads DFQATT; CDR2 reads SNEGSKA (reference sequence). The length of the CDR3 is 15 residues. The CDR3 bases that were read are TGCAGTGCTAGAGCGTCGGGGGGCCGTGGGGAGACC. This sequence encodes CSARASGGRGET. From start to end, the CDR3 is CSARASGGRGETQYF.

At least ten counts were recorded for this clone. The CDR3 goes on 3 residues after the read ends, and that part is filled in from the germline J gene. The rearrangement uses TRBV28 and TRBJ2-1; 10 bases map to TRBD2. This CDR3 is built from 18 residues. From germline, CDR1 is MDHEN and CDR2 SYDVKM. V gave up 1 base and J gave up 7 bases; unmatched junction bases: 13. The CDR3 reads CASSLYPSGSIQINEQFF. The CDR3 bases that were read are TGTGCCAGCAGTTTATACCCTAGCGGGAGTATTCAGATAAATGAG.

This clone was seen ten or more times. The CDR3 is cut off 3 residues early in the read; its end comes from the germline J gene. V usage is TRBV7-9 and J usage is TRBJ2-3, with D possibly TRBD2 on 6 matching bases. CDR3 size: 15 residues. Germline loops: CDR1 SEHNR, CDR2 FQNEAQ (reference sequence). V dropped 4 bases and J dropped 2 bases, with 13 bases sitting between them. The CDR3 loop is CASSSRDFYTDTQYF. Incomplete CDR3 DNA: TGTGCCAGCAGCTCCCGGGACTTCTACACAGATACG.

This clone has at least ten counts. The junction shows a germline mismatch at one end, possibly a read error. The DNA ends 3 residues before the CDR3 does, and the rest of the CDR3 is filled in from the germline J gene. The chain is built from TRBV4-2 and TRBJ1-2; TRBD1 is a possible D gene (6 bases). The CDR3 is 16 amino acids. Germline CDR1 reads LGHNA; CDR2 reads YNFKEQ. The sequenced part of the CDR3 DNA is TGCGCCAGCAGCCCCCAGGCGGGGGGGGCGAGCTATGGC. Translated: CASSPQAGGASYG. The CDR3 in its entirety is CASSPQAGGASYGYTF.

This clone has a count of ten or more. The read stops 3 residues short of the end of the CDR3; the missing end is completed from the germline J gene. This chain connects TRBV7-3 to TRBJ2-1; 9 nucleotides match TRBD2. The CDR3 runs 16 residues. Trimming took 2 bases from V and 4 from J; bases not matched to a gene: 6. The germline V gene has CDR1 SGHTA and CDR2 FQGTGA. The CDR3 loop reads CASSLEIAGVYNEQFF. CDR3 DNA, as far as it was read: TGTGCCAGCAGCTTAGAAATAGCGGGAGTATACAATGAG.

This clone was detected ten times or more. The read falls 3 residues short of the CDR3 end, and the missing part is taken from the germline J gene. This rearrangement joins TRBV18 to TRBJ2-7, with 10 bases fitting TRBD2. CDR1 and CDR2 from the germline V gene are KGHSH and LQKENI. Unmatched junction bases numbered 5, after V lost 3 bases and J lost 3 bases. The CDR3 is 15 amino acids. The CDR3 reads CASSPPSGGNYEQYF. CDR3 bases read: TGTGCCAGCTCACCGCCTAGCGGGGGAAACTACGAG.

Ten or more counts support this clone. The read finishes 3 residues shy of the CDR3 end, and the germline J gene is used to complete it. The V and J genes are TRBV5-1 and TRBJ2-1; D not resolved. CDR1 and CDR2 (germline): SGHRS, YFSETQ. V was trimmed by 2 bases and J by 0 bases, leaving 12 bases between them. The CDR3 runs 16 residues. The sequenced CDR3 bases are TGCGCCAGCAGCTTTAAAAAGCGTGGCTCCTACAATGAG. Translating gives CASSFKKRGSYNE. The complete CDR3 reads CASSFKKRGSYNEQFF.

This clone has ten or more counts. CDR3 DNA (partial): TGCGCCAGCAGCTTGGCTACTCCAACCTACGAG. The encoded protein is CASSLATPTYE. The whole CDR3 protein reads CASSLATPTYEQYF. The chain joins TRBV5-1 to TRBJ2-7; D not certain. The read comes to an end 3 residues before the CDR3 does, leaving the germline J gene to fill in the end. The length of the CDR3 is 14 residues. Trimming shortened V by 0 bases and J by 2 bases, and 9 bases separated the two germline ends. Germline lookup yields CDR1 SGHRS and CDR2 YFSETQ.

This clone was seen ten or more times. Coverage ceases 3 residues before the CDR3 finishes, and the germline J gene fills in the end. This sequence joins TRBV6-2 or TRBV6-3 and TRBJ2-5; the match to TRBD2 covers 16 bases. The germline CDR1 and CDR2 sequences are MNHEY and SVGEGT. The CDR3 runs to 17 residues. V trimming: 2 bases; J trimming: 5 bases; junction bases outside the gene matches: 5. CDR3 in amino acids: CASSYGTSGRAWETQYF. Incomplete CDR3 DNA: TGTGCCAGCAGTTACGGGACTAGCGGGAGGGCCTGGGAGACC.

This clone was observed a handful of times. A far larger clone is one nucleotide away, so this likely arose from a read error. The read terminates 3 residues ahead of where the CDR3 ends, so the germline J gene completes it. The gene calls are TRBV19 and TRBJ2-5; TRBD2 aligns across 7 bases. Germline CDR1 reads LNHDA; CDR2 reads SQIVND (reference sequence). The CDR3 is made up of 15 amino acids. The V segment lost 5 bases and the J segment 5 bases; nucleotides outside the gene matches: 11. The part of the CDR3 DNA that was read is TGTGCCAGTAGTGCTCCTTTGGGGGGAGGGGAGACC. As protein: CASSAPLGGGET. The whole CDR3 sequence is CASSAPLGGGETQYF.

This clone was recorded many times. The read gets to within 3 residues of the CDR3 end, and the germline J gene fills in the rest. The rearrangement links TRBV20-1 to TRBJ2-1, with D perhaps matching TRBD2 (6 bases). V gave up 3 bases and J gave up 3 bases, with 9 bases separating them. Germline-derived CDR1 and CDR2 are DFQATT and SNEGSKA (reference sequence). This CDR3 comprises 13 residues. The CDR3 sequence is CSASGGIYNEQFF. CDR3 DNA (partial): TGCAGTGCTAGCGGCGGGATCTACAATGAG.

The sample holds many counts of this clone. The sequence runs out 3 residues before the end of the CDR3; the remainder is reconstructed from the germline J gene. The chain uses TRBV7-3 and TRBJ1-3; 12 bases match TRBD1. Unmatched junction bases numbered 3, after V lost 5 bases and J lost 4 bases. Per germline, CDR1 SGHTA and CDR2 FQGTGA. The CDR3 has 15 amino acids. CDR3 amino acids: CASSPGTGGGNTIYF. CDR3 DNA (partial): TGTGCCAGCAGCCCAGGGACAGGGGGCGGAAACACC.

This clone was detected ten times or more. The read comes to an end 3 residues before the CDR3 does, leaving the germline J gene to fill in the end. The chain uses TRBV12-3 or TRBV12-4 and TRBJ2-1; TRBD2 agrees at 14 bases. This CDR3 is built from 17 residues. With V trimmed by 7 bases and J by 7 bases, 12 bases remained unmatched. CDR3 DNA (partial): TGTGCCAGCACCCCGGGACTAGCGGGAGATATCGCGAATGAG. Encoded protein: CASTPGLAGDIANE. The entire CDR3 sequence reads CASTPGLAGDIANEQFF.

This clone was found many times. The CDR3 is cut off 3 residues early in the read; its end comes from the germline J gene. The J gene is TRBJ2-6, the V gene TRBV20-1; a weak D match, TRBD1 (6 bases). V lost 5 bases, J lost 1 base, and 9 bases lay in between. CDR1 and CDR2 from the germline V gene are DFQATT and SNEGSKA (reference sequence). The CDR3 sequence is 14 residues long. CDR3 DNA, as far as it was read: TGCAGTGCTGCAGGGGTATCTGGGGCCAACGTC. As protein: CSAAGVSGANV. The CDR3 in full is CSAAGVSGANVLTF.